One sample yielded the 25 T cell receptor beta chains listed below, sequenced in a study of beta chain features in type 1 diabetes. Expressed TCRB transcripts were sequenced because the entire RNA isolate underwent reverse transcription. Sequencing used immunoSEQ multiplex PCR; TCRdb keeps in-frame clones, though not all of them. The sample yields 600,000 to 650,000 clones, roughly a sixth seen once. Sequenced input: naive CD4+ T cells from blood. The receptors were sampled from a man between 18 and 29 years old in good health.

The chain has TRBV6-5 and TRBJ1-2; maybe TRBD1 (6 bases). The germline CDR1 and CDR2 sequences are MNHEY and SVGAGI. The CDR3 totals 13 residues. V dropped 6 bases and J dropped 6 bases, with 14 bases sitting between them. The CDR3 here is CASRTGRVDGYTF. Here the CDR3 DNA reads TGTGCCAGCAGAACAGGGAGGGTCGATGGCTACACCTTC.

In this sample, this clone turned up many times. The rearrangement links TRBV5-4 to TRBJ2-1, with 8 positions matching TRBD1. The V gene end was trimmed by 4 bases and the J gene end by 5 bases; junction bases not matched to a gene: 11. Germline V gives CDR1 SGHNT, CDR2 YYREEE (reference sequence). The length of the CDR3 is 16 residues. The DNA for the CDR3 is TGTGCCAGCAGCCCGTTGTCATTGGACAGGGACAATGAGCAGTTCTTC. Amino acid sequence: CASSPLSLDRDNEQFF.

The rearrangement joins TRBV27 to TRBJ2-4; tentatively, D is TRBD2 (7 bases). Trimming left V 7 bases short and J 7 bases short, with 20 bases between. The germline V gene encodes CDR1 MNHEY and CDR2 SMNVEV (reference sequence). The CDR3 is 15 residues long. The CDR3 is CASTIAGKGGNIQYF. The CDR3 DNA reads as TGTGCCAGCACCATTGCGGGCAAGGGGGGGAACATTCAGTACTTC.

This clone was seen only a few times. The chain uses TRBV30 and TRBJ1-6, with D maybe TRBD1 (5 bases). Trimming pared 5 bases from V and 10 bases from J, leaving 15 bases between. Germline CDR1 reads GTSNPN; CDR2 reads SVGIG (reference sequence). This CDR3 is built from 13 residues. CDR3 nucleotide sequence: TGTGCCTGGGATCAGGGAACACGATCACCCCTCCACTTT. It specifies CAWDQGTRSPLHF.

This clone has just a few counts. CDR3 in DNA: TGTGCCAGTAGAAAGGGCAGCCAAGAGACCCAGTACTTC. Its translation: CASRKGSQETQYF. The gene calls are TRBV19 and TRBJ2-5, with no clear D. V was pared by 6 bases and J by 1 base, with 9 bases between. This CDR3 has 13 amino acids. Germline assignment: CDR1 LNHDA and CDR2 SQIVND (reference sequence).

V gene TRBV9 combines with J gene TRBJ1-2; possibly TRBD1 for D (6 bases). Germline V gene sequence: CDR1 SGDLS, CDR2 YYNGEE. V lost 0 bases to trimming and J lost 3 bases, with 12 bases between them. This CDR3 has 15 residues. CDR3 sequence: CASSVGPAGDYGYTF. CDR3 nucleotide sequence: TGTGCCAGCAGCGTAGGCCCCGCAGGGGACTATGGCTACACCTTC.

This clone appeared a few times. The chain uses TRBV15 and TRBJ2-3; D tentatively fits TRBD1 or TRBD2 (5 bases each). The CDR3 consists of 16 residues. Per germline, CDR1 LNHNV and CDR2 YYDKDF (reference sequence). Trimming stripped 5 bases from V and 0 bases from J, with 15 bases between. DNA for the CDR3: TGTGCCACCAGCCCCCCGACGGGACGGAGCACAGATACGCAGTATTTT. It codes for CATSPPTGRSTDTQYF. The entire variable domain, with the rest obtained from reference TRBV15 and TRBJ2-3, is as follows: DAMVIQNPRYQVTQFGKPVTLSCSQTLNHNVMYWYQQKSSQAPKLLFHYYDKDFNNEADTPDNFQSRRPNTSFCFLDIRSPGLGDTAMYLCATSPPTGRSTDTQYFGPGTRLTVL.

This clone turned up a few times. The chain joins TRBV2 to TRBJ1-1; a weak D match, TRBD1 (6 bases). Trimming stripped 4 bases from V and 6 bases from J, with 18 bases between. This CDR3 has 15 amino acids. Germline CDR1 is SNHLY and CDR2 is FYNNEI. CDR3 loop: CASSVIDRLVPEAFF. The CDR3 region has the DNA TGTGCCAGCAGTGTAATTGACAGGCTTGTTCCTGAAGCTTTCTTT. The full variable domain, rest sourced from reference TRBV2 and TRBJ1-1, is EPEVTQTPSHQVTQMGQEVILRCVPISNHLYFYWYRQILGQKVEFLVSFYNNEISEKSEIFDDQFSVERPDGSNFTLKIRSTKLEDSAMYFCASSVIDRLVPEAFFGQGTRLTVV.

The V call is TRBV7-2, the J call TRBJ1-5, with D hard to call. Germline V gene data show CDR1 as SGHTA and CDR2 as FQGNSA. CDR3 length equals 14 residues. V was pared by 6 bases and J by 7 bases, with 16 bases between. The CDR3 reads CASSVTRGGQPQHF. The CDR3 DNA sequence: TGTGCCAGCAGTGTTACCCGTGGTGGCCAGCCCCAGCATTTT.

The genes are TRBV28 and TRBJ2-1; a weak D match, TRBD2 (6 bases). The V end lost 4 bases, the J end lost 6 bases, and 10 bases lay between the germline ends. CDR3 length: 13 residues. Germline V CDR1 and CDR2: MDHEN, SYDVKM. Here the CDR3 DNA reads TGTGCCAGCAGTTGGGGAGGCGGCAATGAGCAGTTCTTC. Residues: CASSWGGGNEQFF.

The chain employs TRBV5-1 and TRBJ1-1; D is undetermined. The V end was cut by 0 bases, the J end by 7 bases, with 7 bases between. Germline V gene lookup returns CDR1 SGHRS and CDR2 YFSETQ. The CDR3 is 12 amino acids. In DNA, the CDR3 is TGCGCCAGCAGCTTGGGTAAGGGTGAAGCTTTCTTT. The encoded protein is CASSLGKGEAFF. The full variable domain, rest sourced from reference TRBV5-1 and TRBJ1-1, is KAGVTQTPRYLIKTRGQQVTLSCSPISGHRSVSWYQQTPGQGLQFLFEYFSETQRNKGNFPGRFSGRQFSNSRSEMNVSTLELGDSALYLCASSLGKGEAFFGQGTRLTVV.

This clone was recorded a few times. V is TRBV4-2 and J is TRBJ2-1, with a possible D match to TRBD1 (8 bases). The CDR3 contains 17 residues. V was shortened by 4 bases and J by 7 bases, with 23 bases between the two germline ends. Germline V gene lookup returns CDR1 LGHNA and CDR2 YNFKEQ. The CDR3 is CASSLPQGGLVLNEQFF. CDR3 DNA sequence: TGTGCCAGCAGCCTTCCACAGGGGGGGCTAGTTTTGAATGAGCAGTTCTTC.

The chain's CDR3 is CASSSQGLGGDEQYF. The CDR3 nucleotides read TGTGCCAGCAGTTCCCAGGGTTTGGGTGGCGACGAGCAGTACTTC. This rearrangement joins TRBV6-5 to TRBJ2-7, with D perhaps matching TRBD1 (5 bases). CDR1 MNHEY and CDR2 SVGAGI come from the germline V gene. The CDR3 has 15 amino acids. V was cut by 4 bases and J by 5 bases, with 18 bases left in between.

In its sample, this clone was seen a few times. The rearrangement uses TRBV5-4 and TRBJ2-3, with TRBD2 matching 12 bases. J was trimmed by 5 bases and V by 3 bases; bases with no gene match: 7. The CDR3 is made up of 16 amino acids. CDR1 and CDR2 (germline): SGHNT, YYREEE (reference sequence). The DNA of the CDR3 is TGTGCCAGCAGCTCCCTAGCGGGGGGGCAGAGAGATACGCAGTATTTT. This sequence encodes CASSSLAGGQRDTQYF.

A few counts support this clone. The V gene is TRBV6-6, the J gene TRBJ1-1, with no clear D. This CDR3 region has 13 residues. Germline lookup yields CDR1 MNHNY and CDR2 SVGAGI (reference sequence). Trimming removed 5 bases at V and 2 bases at J, with 9 bases between. The DNA of the CDR3 is TGTGCCAGCAGTGAGTTGGCAAACACTGAAGCTTTCTTT. Its protein product is CASSELANTEAFF.

This clone turned up a few times. The chain uses TRBV29-1 and TRBJ2-1, with 8 bases aligning to TRBD2. CDR3 size: 13 residues. V was clipped by 7 bases and J by 7 bases; unmatched bases: 9. The germline CDR1 and CDR2 sequences are SQVTM and ANQGSEA. The CDR3 loop reads CSEEARGGNEQFF. In DNA form, the CDR3 reads TGCAGCGAAGAAGCCCGGGGGGGGAATGAGCAGTTCTTC.

V gene TRBV28 combines with J gene TRBJ1-2; 10 nucleotides line up with TRBD1. V lost 6 bases to trimming and J lost 9 bases; unmatched junction nucleotides: 7. The CDR3 is made up of 13 amino acids. Germline V lookup: CDR1 MDHEN, CDR2 SYDVKM. The CDR3 region has the DNA TGTGCCAGCAGAGGGACAGGGGACGGAAGCTACACCTTC. Its protein product is CASRGTGDGSYTF.

The V and J genes are TRBV6-5 and TRBJ2-7; TRBD2 is a possible D gene (6 bases). In germline, CDR1 is MNHEY, CDR2 SVGAGI. The V end lost 8 bases, the J end lost 2 bases, and 16 bases lay between the germline ends. The CDR3 contains 14 residues. The CDR3 is CASRRGTGAYEQYF. The DNA of the CDR3 is TGTGCCAGCCGTCGTGGGACTGGAGCCTACGAGCAGTACTTC.

The rearrangement links TRBV21-1 to TRBJ2-1; the listed D gene, TRBD2, was not tested against the DNA. TRBV21-1 is reported as a pseudogene. This CDR3 contains 15 residues. DNA for the CDR3: TGTGCCAGCAGCACAATAGCGGGCGGGCCCCCAAAGCAGTTCTTC. Its translation is CASSTIAGGPPKQFF.

This clone was seen a few times. This sequence joins TRBV5-1 and TRBJ2-5; TRBD1 matches 9 bases. The ends lost 3 bases at V and 11 bases at J; junction bases unmatched: 11. Germline loops: CDR1 SGHRS, CDR2 YFSETQ. The length of the CDR3 is 14 residues. The CDR3: CASSWTGAPREQYF. In DNA form, the CDR3 reads TGCGCCAGCAGCTGGACAGGGGCCCCGAGGGAGCAGTACTTC.

This clone was observed a handful of times. The chain has TRBV14 and TRBJ2-2; TRBD2 aligns across 8 bases. CDR1 and CDR2 (germline): SGHDN, FVKESK. This CDR3 has 19 residues. Trimming at V came to 1 base and at J to 5 bases, leaving 15 bases not matched to a gene. Written as DNA, the CDR3 is TGTGCCAGCAGCCAAGTGGTCCGAAGCGGGAGACTGGGTACCGGGGAGCTGTTTTTT. Its translation: CASSQVVRSGRLGTGELFF.

This clone showed up just a few times. The rearrangement uses TRBV29-1 and TRBJ1-2; tentatively, D is TRBD1 (6 bases). The CDR3 length is 14 residues. Germline loops: CDR1 SQVTM, CDR2 ANQGSEA. CDR3 sequence (DNA): TGCGGCCTCAGGACAGCTTATCTTAACTATGGCTACACCTTC. Translated: CGLRTAYLNYGYTF.

The chain links TRBV4-1 to TRBJ2-6; 8 nucleotides line up with TRBD1. V shed 0 bases and J 0 bases; nucleotides not matched to a gene: 7. The CDR3 totals 19 residues. The germline gives CDR1 MGHRA, CDR2 YSYEKL. CDR3 bases: TGCGCCAGCAGCCAAGATGGGGACAGGATCCTCTCTGGGGCCAACGTCCTGACTTTC. It specifies CASSQDGDRILSGANVLTF.

This clone was counted a few times. The CDR3 region is CASSRNTDTQYF. The CDR3 DNA follows: TGTGCCAGCAGCCGGAACACAGATACGCAGTATTTT. The chain employs TRBV7-9 and TRBJ2-3; D not resolved. This CDR3 is built from 12 residues. In germline, CDR1 is SEHNR, CDR2 FQNEAQ (reference sequence). With 5 bases removed from V and 2 bases from J, the gap between germline ends came to 5 bases.

This clone was detected a few times. V gene TRBV11-2 combines with J gene TRBJ1-1, with 9 nucleotides matching TRBD1. Per the germline V gene, CDR1 is SGHAT and CDR2 is FQNNGV. The CDR3 has 16 amino acids. With V trimmed by 4 bases and J by 4 bases, 10 bases remained unmatched. CDR3 nucleotide sequence: TGTGCCAGCAGCTCCTCACAGGGGGCGTCCCGCACTGAAGCTTTCTTT. This sequence encodes CASSSSQGASRTEAFF. The full variable domain, rest sourced from reference TRBV11-2 and TRBJ1-1, is EAGVAQSPRYKIIEKRQSVAFWCNPISGHATLYWYQQILGQGPKLLIQFQNNGVVDDSQLPKDRFSAERLKGVDSTLKIQPAKLEDSAVYLCASSSSQGASRTEAFFGQGTRLTVV.